The clone carrying this TCR beta chain was counted ten times or more. The antigen remains unidentified. This specimen comes from a study of T cells in Graves' hyperthyroidism and ophthalmopathy. Study results and caveats: A 13 V-J signature model discriminated ophthalmopathy versus stable hyperthyroidism. Most clonotypes that expanded in the thyroid above 0.001 also showed up in blood.

This CDR3 has 13 residues. Trimming removed 6 bases from V and 7 bases from J; junction bases left unmatched: 5. Germline CDR1 and CDR2: MNHNY and SVGAGI (reference sequence). Amplification yielded TCR beta CDR3 regions, with RNA transcripts as the source. First-round RT-PCR targeting the TCR CDR3 was performed with the HTBI primer set. TCRdb used MiXCR to reprocess the multiplex PCR reads, holding one entry per CDR3 protein. The sample includes 450,000 to 700,000 distinct CDR3 sequences, roughly 50% of them seen just once. It was uncontrolled infection, other autoimmune disease, pregnancy or lactation that excluded patients.

This chain connects TRBV6-6 to TRBJ1-2, with 10 bases aligning to TRBD1. This clonotype was obtained from an adult woman with Graves' disease, either hyperthyroidism or ophthalmopathy (not recorded which). Sequencing was performed on peripheral blood or thyroid tissue (not recorded which). CDR3 in amino acids: CASRGTGEIGYTF. CDR3 nucleotides: TGTGCCAGCAGGGGGACAGGGGAGATTGGCTACACCTTC.